This TCR beta chain appears in the sequencing data of a study of T cell repertoires in aging, cancer and after chemotherapy. Study background: Patients with glioblastoma brain tumors were sampled before and after temozolomide-based therapy.

Notes on the study in general: Rebound thymic output was suggested by rising median generation probability during chemotherapy in each cancer cohort.

The template was genomic DNA from peripheral blood, not RNA. Germline V gene lookup returns CDR1 SGHNT and CDR2 YYREEE (reference sequence). This CDR3 spans 12 amino acids. V lost 4 bases to trimming and J lost 5 bases, with 7 bases between them. This clonotype showed up just a few times. Its antigen remains unidentified. A mixed TRB-A/B primer pool amplified rearranged TRB by multiplex touch-down PCR. A single record per CDR3 protein comes from TCRdb applying MiXCR to the multiplex PCR reads. The data hold about 1,700 distinct CDR3 sequences, with around two fifths observed a single time. The receptor was isolated from a human donor with a solid tumor. The chain has TRBV5-4 and TRBJ2-1, with no clear D. The sample taken for sequencing was blood. The DNA for the CDR3 is TGTGCCAGCAGCCGGACCCACAATGAGCAGTTCTTC. Its translation is CASSRTHNEQFF.